This T cell receptor (beta chain) emerged from a study of OX40 agonist ivuxolimab in advanced cancers. Sequencing used immunoSEQ multiplex PCR; TCRdb keeps in-frame clones, though not all of them. The data show roughly 65,000 clones, approximately 89% seen once. This clone was observed a few times. The CDR3 totals 15 residues. Germline V gene data show CDR1 as MDHEN and CDR2 as SYDVKM. V lost 5 bases and J lost 4; bases outside the gene matches: 8. The sequencing used CD4+ or CD8+ T cells sorted from blood, collected in a trial of the OX40 agonist ivuxolimab. The chain employs TRBV28 and TRBJ1-2; 9 bases match TRBD1. This TCR came from an adult with an advanced solid tumor such as melanoma, head and neck, liver or kidney cancer. The CDR3 DNA follows: TGTGCCAGCAGTCTCGAGACAGGGGGAGTCTATGGCTACACCTTC. The encoded protein is CASSLETGGVYGYTF.